What follows describes a single TCR beta chain. The CDR3 contains 14 residues. Germline V gene data show CDR1 as SGHVS and CDR2 as FQNEAQ. V shed 8 bases and J shed 2 bases, with 16 bases lying between them. This entry comes from a study of technical replicates of blood from several donors. Assay used: immunoSEQ multiplex PCR; TCRdb lists only in-frame clones, some missing. The sample includes about 76,000 clones, roughly 91% of them seen just once. Sequencing used T cells isolated from PBMCs. The TCR originated in a human donor in good health. V usage is TRBV7-8 and J usage is TRBJ2-7; D not resolved. This CDR3 reads CASCQVGPTYEQYF. In nucleotides, the CDR3 is TGTGCCAGCTGCCAGGTTGGGCCCACCTACGAGCAGTACTTC.